Listed below are T cell receptor beta chains from one sample, sequenced in a study of T cells in Graves' hyperthyroidism and ophthalmopathy. Each CDR3 protein is one row after TCRdb ran MiXCR on the multiplex PCR reads. The sample lists roughly 520,000 distinct CDR3 sequences; approximately 24% were seen once. Sequences were obtained from blood. These receptors all stem from a woman in her 30s with Graves' ophthalmopathy. Each CDR3 is given with its conserved first and last residue. A D gene is named only where the DNA matches it firmly. Where a row states a size, it is once, few, many or the class of an expanded clone; other rows omit it.

TRBV6-6	many	-	TRBJ1-1	CASTQVKNTEAFF	TGTGCCAGCACACAGGTAAAGAACACTGAAGCTTTCTTT
TRBV4-3	many	-	TRBJ1-5	CASSPGTDQPQHF	TGCGCCAGCAGCCCGGGCACTGATCAGCCCCAGCATTTT
TRBV20-1	many	-	TRBJ2-7	CSARDQGWSKGGEQYF	TGCAGTGCTAGAGATCAAGGGTGGTCAAAAGGTGGCGAGCAGTACTTC
TRBV6-1	many	-	TRBJ2-7	CASSDLSSYEQYF	TGTGCCAGCAGTGACCTGAGCTCCTACGAGCAGTACTTC
TRBV6-1	-	-	TRBJ2-7	CASSATGTSNF	TGTGCCAGCAGTGCCACCGGGACTTCCAACTTC
TRBV20-1	-	TRBD1	TRBJ1-5	CSARTGGEPQHF	TGCAGTGCTAGAACAGGGGGCGAACCCCAGCATTTT
TRBV12-3/TRBV12-4	-	-	TRBJ1-5	CASSLAPGGGQPQHF	TGTGCCAGCAGTTTAGCGCCGGGGGGCGGGCAGCCCCAGCATTTT
TRBV20-1	-	-	TRBJ1-5	CSAYSGNSNQPQHF	TGCAGTGCTTACAGCGGGAATAGCAATCAGCCCCAGCATTTT
TRBV5-1	-	-	TRBJ2-5	CASSLGSQYQETQYF	TGCGCCAGCAGCTTGGGATCCCAGTACCAAGAGACCCAGTACTTC
TRBV12-3/TRBV12-4	few	-	TRBJ1-2	CASSLARVEGYTF	TGTGCCAGCAGTTTAGCCCGGGTGGAAGGCTACACCTTC
TRBV12-3/TRBV12-4	few	TRBD1	TRBJ2-7	CASSSPDRLYEQYF	TGTGCCAGCAGTTCCCCGGACAGGTTATACGAGCAGTACTTC
TRBV20-1	few	-	TRBJ2-2	CSARDNRNTGELFF	TGCAGTGCTAGAGATAATAGGAACACCGGGGAGCTGTTTTTT
TRBV12-3/TRBV12-4	many	TRBD1	TRBJ1-2	CASRIQGGRGYTF	TGTGCCAGCAGAATACAGGGGGGAAGAGGCTACACCTTC
TRBV11-2	few	-	TRBJ2-1	CASSLVLAGYNEQFF	TGTGCCAGCAGCTTAGTTTTGGCAGGGTACAATGAGCAGTTCTTC
TRBV6-5	-	-	TRBJ2-7	CASSYSTAGPYEQYF	TGTGCCAGCAGTTACTCGACCGCAGGTCCCTACGAGCAGTACTTC
TRBV5-1	-	TRBD2	TRBJ2-7	CASSLGISSGEQYF	TGCGCCAGCAGCTTAGGGATCTCTAGCGGCGAGCAGTACTTC
TRBV6-1	-	TRBD2	TRBJ2-7	CASSEGGLAVSYEQYF	TGTGCCAGCAGTGAAGGAGGACTAGCTGTTTCCTACGAGCAGTACTTC
TRBV6-1	-	-	TRBJ2-4	CASREIDYYDQYF	TGTGCCAGCAGAGAGATAGATTACTACGATCAGTACTTC
TRBV12-3/TRBV12-4	many	-	TRBJ1-5	CASSRDERRPQHF	TGTGCCAGCAGTCGGGACGAGCGCAGGCCCCAGCATTTT
TRBV2	-	-	TRBJ2-3	CASRYTDTQYF	TGTGCCAGCAGATACACAGATACGCAGTATTTT
TRBV28	once	-	TRBJ1-5	CASITGGNQPQHF	TGTGCCAGCATCACGGGAGGGAATCAGCCCCAGCATTTT
TRBV6-2/TRBV6-3	many	TRBD1	TRBJ1-1	CASISGGNTEAFF	TGTGCCAGCATTTCAGGGGGTAACACTGAAGCTTTCTTT
TRBV12-3/TRBV12-4	many	TRBD1	TRBJ1-2	CASSLYRGRDYGYTF	TGTGCCAGCAGCCTCTACAGGGGGCGGGACTATGGCTACACCTTC
TRBV6-2/TRBV6-3	many	TRBD1	TRBJ1-1	CASSYDSPGQAMNTEAFF	TGTGCCAGCAGTTACGATTCTCCGGGACAGGCGATGAACACTGAAGCTTTCTTT
TRBV5-1	many	-	TRBJ2-7	CASRQRGTASSYEQYF	TGCGCCAGCAGACAACGCGGGACCGCCAGCTCCTACGAGCAGTACTTC
TRBV12-3/TRBV12-4	-	-	TRBJ1-5	CASSRTPQGNQPQHF	TGTGCCAGCAGCCGTACACCCCAAGGGAATCAGCCCCAGCATTTT
TRBV7-8	many	-	TRBJ2-7	CASSPLGPNEQYF	TGTGCCAGCAGCCCTCTAGGTCCAAACGAGCAGTACTTC
TRBV11-2	few	-	TRBJ2-7	CASSLDGEGYEQYF	TGTGCCAGCAGCTTAGATGGGGAAGGCTACGAGCAGTACTTC
TRBV25-1	many	-	TRBJ1-1	CASDGGSEAFF	TGTGCCAGTGATGGGGGGTCGGAAGCTTTCTTT
TRBV20-1	-	TRBD2	TRBJ2-7	CSAEIPRGGRREQYF	TGCAGTGCTGAGATCCCGCGGGGAGGGAGGAGAGAGCAGTACTTC
TRBV5-1	-	TRBD1	TRBJ2-5	CASSFVGTDRSGTQYF	TGCGCCAGCAGCTTCGTCGGGACAGATCGATCCGGGACCCAGTACTTC
TRBV6-5	many	-	TRBJ1-1	CASSYRLNTEAFF	TGTGCCAGCAGTTACAGATTGAACACTGAAGCTTTCTTT
TRBV19	-	-	TRBJ1-5	CASSIRAQPQHF	TGTGCCAGTAGTATAAGGGCCCAGCCCCAGCATTTT
TRBV28	many	TRBD1	TRBJ1-5	CASTAQGGSKPQHF	TGTGCCAGCACTGCACAGGGGGGGAGCAAGCCCCAGCATTTT
TRBV7-2	many	-	TRBJ2-5	CASSTATGAGTQYF	TGTGCCAGCAGCACCGCGACCGGAGCAGGGACCCAGTACTTC
TRBV9	few	-	TRBJ1-1	CASSVEPGRTEAFF	TGTGCCAGCAGCGTAGAACCCGGGCGGACTGAAGCTTTCTTT
TRBV12-5	many	-	TRBJ1-3	CASGLLLGGSGNTIYF	TGTGCTAGTGGTTTGCTCCTTGGGGGCTCTGGAAACACCATATATTTT
TRBV12-3/TRBV12-4	-	TRBD1	TRBJ1-2	CASTRDRVHYGYTF	TGTGCCAGCACCAGGGACAGGGTCCACTATGGCTACACCTTC
TRBV28	-	TRBD1	TRBJ1-1	CAGDRGPNTEAFF	TGTGCCGGAGACAGGGGGCCTAACACTGAAGCTTTCTTT
TRBV20-1	many	-	TRBJ2-5	CSARVYPPLTAPQETQYF	TGCAGTGCTAGAGTTTATCCCCCGTTGACAGCCCCGCAAGAGACCCAGTACTTC
TRBV6-5	many	-	TRBJ1-2	CASSYEGLFGYTF	TGTGCCAGCAGTTACGAGGGCCTGTTTGGCTACACCTTC
TRBV20-1	many	-	TRBJ1-1	CSASGGGNTEAFF	TGCAGTGCTTCGGGGGGGGGGAACACTGAAGCTTTCTTT
TRBV12-3/TRBV12-4	-	-	TRBJ1-2	CASSATMGGDCGYTF	TGTGCCAGCAGTGCAACTATGGGGGGAGACTGTGGCTACACCTTC
TRBV12-3/TRBV12-4	many	-	TRBJ1-5	CASSLDQNQPQHF	TGTGCCAGCAGTTTAGACCAGAATCAGCCCCAGCATTTT
TRBV4-3	many	TRBD2	TRBJ2-5	CASSQDIGGAPQETQYF	TGCGCCAGCAGCCAAGATATCGGGGGGGCACCTCAAGAGACCCAGTACTTC
TRBV11-2	few	-	TRBJ2-7	CASSPRGPALYEQYF	TGTGCCAGCAGCCCACGGGGACCGGCGCTCTACGAGCAGTACTTC
TRBV12-3/TRBV12-4	few	-	TRBJ1-1	CASSSNMNTEAFF	TGTGCCAGCAGTTCGAACATGAACACTGAAGCTTTCTTT
TRBV7-9	few	-	TRBJ2-7	CASSLAQGQGYEQYF	TGTGCCAGCAGCTTAGCGCAGGGGCAGGGCTACGAGCAGTACTTC
TRBV28	-	TRBD2	TRBJ2-7	CASSSRLAGVSYEQYF	TGTGCCAGCAGTTCCCGACTAGCGGGGGTGTCCTACGAGCAGTACTTC
TRBV19	few	TRBD1	TRBJ1-1	CASSTLRTGADTEAFF	TGTGCCAGTAGTACCCTAAGGACAGGGGCGGACACTGAAGCTTTCTTT